A selection of T cell receptor beta chains follows, all from one sample in a study of cytomegalovirus exposure and HLA in healthy donors. Sequencing used immunoSEQ multiplex PCR; TCRdb keeps in-frame clones, though not all of them. In the table there are about 120,000 clones, 85% to 90% of which are singletons. Sequencing used PBMCs. The receptors here all came from a woman aged 30 to 39 in good health and CMV-seronegative. Each CDR3 is given with its conserved first and last residue. The order of the fields is CDR3 protein, CDR3 DNA, V gene, clone size, D gene, J gene. The D gene is left open where the match is weak. Part of the rows lack a size; the others show once, few, many or a class for expanded clones.

CDR3aa: CASSLGFAEAFF; CDR3nt: TGTGCCAGCAGCCTCGGTTTCGCTGAAGCTTTCTTT; v_gene: TRBV5-4; abundance: NA; d_gene: NA; j_gene: TRBJ1-1
CDR3aa: CASSVSRRGGQETQYF; CDR3nt: TGTGCCAGCAGCGTTTCCCGGCGGGGGGGACAAGAGACCCAGTACTTC; v_gene: TRBV9; abundance: once; d_gene: TRBD2; j_gene: TRBJ2-5
CDR3aa: CASSQEGDYGYTF; CDR3nt: TGTGCCAGCAGCCAAGAGGGGGATTATGGCTACACCTTC; v_gene: TRBV16; abundance: NA; d_gene: NA; j_gene: TRBJ1-2
CDR3aa: CASSLEGARNTIYF; CDR3nt: TGTGCCAGCAGCTTAGAAGGGGCCCGAAACACCATATATTTT; v_gene: TRBV7-2; abundance: NA; d_gene: NA; j_gene: TRBJ1-3
CDR3aa: CASSLGPDSSYNSPLHF; CDR3nt: TGTGCCAGCAGCCTAGGCCCGGACAGCTCCTATAATTCACCCCTCCACTTT; v_gene: TRBV7-6; abundance: few; d_gene: NA; j_gene: TRBJ1-6
CDR3aa: CASSLRWGEGYQFF; CDR3nt: TGTGCCAGCAGCTTAAGGTGGGGAGAGGGATATCAGTTCTTC; v_gene: TRBV7-2; abundance: NA; d_gene: NA; j_gene: TRBJ2-1
CDR3aa: CASSSPTGDLAKNIQYF; CDR3nt: TGCGCCAGCAGCTCTCCTACGGGGGACTTAGCCAAAAACATTCAGTACTTC; v_gene: TRBV5-1; abundance: NA; d_gene: NA; j_gene: TRBJ2-4
CDR3aa: CASTSDRSAYEQYF; CDR3nt: TGTGCCAGCACCTCCGACAGGTCCGCCTACGAGCAGTACTTC; v_gene: TRBV2; abundance: NA; d_gene: NA; j_gene: TRBJ2-7
CDR3aa: CASSQDASGGGYGYTF; CDR3nt: TGCGCCAGCAGCCAAGATGCGTCCGGCGGTGGCTATGGCTACACCTTC; v_gene: TRBV4-3; abundance: NA; d_gene: NA; j_gene: TRBJ1-2
CDR3aa: CASTPSGGAVGATQYF; CDR3nt: TGTGCCAGCACGCCTAGCGGGGGGGCCGTCGGCGCGACCCAGTACTTC; v_gene: TRBV7-8; abundance: once; d_gene: TRBD2; j_gene: TRBJ2-5
CDR3aa: CASSPLDRTDTQYF; CDR3nt: TGTGCCAGCTCACCCTTGGACAGGACAGATACGCAGTATTTT; v_gene: TRBV18; abundance: NA; d_gene: TRBD1; j_gene: TRBJ2-3
CDR3aa: CASSLRVSGELFF; CDR3nt: TGTGCCAGCAGCTTGAGGGTTTCGGGGGAGCTGTTTTTT; v_gene: TRBV13; abundance: once; d_gene: NA; j_gene: TRBJ2-2
CDR3aa: CASSSSDRTIYGYTF; CDR3nt: TGTGCCAGCAGTTCATCGGACAGGACGATTTATGGCTACACCTTC; v_gene: TRBV27; abundance: NA; d_gene: TRBD1; j_gene: TRBJ1-2
CDR3aa: CASSPQSSSYNEQFF; CDR3nt: TGTGCCAGCAGCCCCCAGTCAAGCTCCTACAATGAGCAGTTCTTC; v_gene: TRBV7-3; abundance: NA; d_gene: NA; j_gene: TRBJ2-1
CDR3aa: CASSIYQTNGYTF; CDR3nt: TGTGCCAGTAGTATATACCAGACAAATGGCTACACCTTC; v_gene: TRBV19; abundance: NA; d_gene: NA; j_gene: TRBJ1-2
CDR3aa: CASSPPSRDTGELFF; CDR3nt: TGTGCCAGCTCACCACCCTCGAGAGACACCGGGGAGCTGTTTTTT; v_gene: TRBV18; abundance: NA; d_gene: NA; j_gene: TRBJ2-2
CDR3aa: CASNSKGANTGELFF; CDR3nt: TGCGCCAGCAACTCGAAGGGAGCGAACACCGGGGAGCTGTTTTTT; v_gene: TRBV5-1; abundance: NA; d_gene: NA; j_gene: TRBJ2-2
CDR3aa: CASSPTSGGGNEQFF; CDR3nt: TGTGCCAGCAGCCCGACTAGCGGGGGGGGTAATGAGCAGTTCTTC; v_gene: TRBV7-2; abundance: few; d_gene: TRBD2; j_gene: TRBJ2-1
CDR3aa: CASSLDSSPLHF; CDR3nt: TGTGCCAGCAGCCTGGACAGTTCACCCCTCCACTTT; v_gene: TRBV7-8; abundance: NA; d_gene: NA; j_gene: TRBJ1-6
CDR3aa: CASSLRRGQGNTGELFF; CDR3nt: TGTGCCAGCAGCCTACGACGGGGACAGGGAAACACCGGGGAGCTGTTTTTT; v_gene: TRBV7-2; abundance: NA; d_gene: TRBD1; j_gene: TRBJ2-2
CDR3aa: CAWNEHDGGWEKLFF; CDR3nt: TGTGCCTGGAACGAACATGACGGCGGTTGGGAAAAACTGTTTTTT; v_gene: TRBV30; abundance: NA; d_gene: NA; j_gene: TRBJ1-4
CDR3aa: CSVEAGESTDTQYF; CDR3nt: TGCAGCGTTGAAGCAGGGGAGAGCACAGATACGCAGTATTTT; v_gene: TRBV29-1; abundance: NA; d_gene: NA; j_gene: TRBJ2-3
CDR3aa: CASSPAGGINYGYTF; CDR3nt: TGTGCCAGCTCACCGGCGGGGGGCATTAACTATGGCTACACCTTC; v_gene: TRBV18; abundance: NA; d_gene: NA; j_gene: TRBJ1-2
CDR3aa: CSVVGRSGGPYNEQFF; CDR3nt: TGCAGCGTTGTCGGTAGGAGCGGGGGGCCCTACAATGAGCAGTTCTTC; v_gene: TRBV29-1; abundance: NA; d_gene: TRBD2; j_gene: TRBJ2-1
CDR3aa: CASSFSGSSYNSPLHF; CDR3nt: TGTGCCAGCAGTTTTTCGGGGAGCTCCTATAATTCACCCCTCCACTTT; v_gene: TRBV27; abundance: NA; d_gene: NA; j_gene: TRBJ1-6
CDR3aa: CASSFMSGTSGGRYEQYF; CDR3nt: TGTGCCAGCAGTTTTATGAGCGGGACTAGCGGGGGCCGCTACGAGCAGTACTTC; v_gene: TRBV27; abundance: NA; d_gene: TRBD2; j_gene: TRBJ2-7
CDR3aa: CAWRAIGSSGNTIYF; CDR3nt: TGTGCCTGGAGGGCCATAGGGAGCTCTGGAAACACCATATATTTT; v_gene: TRBV30; abundance: NA; d_gene: NA; j_gene: TRBJ1-3
CDR3aa: CATQHPDRDFNYGYTF; CDR3nt: TGTGCCACCCAGCATCCCGACAGGGATTTTAACTATGGCTACACCTTC; v_gene: TRBV28; abundance: NA; d_gene: TRBD1; j_gene: TRBJ1-2
CDR3aa: CASTSSGTYNEQFF; CDR3nt: TGTGCCAGCACCTCTAGCGGAACCTACAATGAGCAGTTCTTC; v_gene: TRBV6-1; abundance: NA; d_gene: TRBD2; j_gene: TRBJ2-1